One and the same sample provided the 17 T cell receptor beta chains below, sequenced in a study of glioma-infiltrating T cells after dendritic cell vaccination. Here immunoSEQ multiplex PCR was the method, and the copy in TCRdb shows in-frame clones only, minus some. The table has approximately 100,000 clones, more than 80% seen once. Specimen: blood, collected before dendritic cell vaccination. The receptors were gathered from a human donor with glioblastoma.

This clone was recorded once. V is TRBV7-8 and J is TRBJ2-4, with 12 bases that match TRBD2. Per the germline V gene, CDR1 is SGHVS and CDR2 is FQNEAQ. The CDR3 contains 16 residues. Trimming removed 4 bases from V and 6 bases from J; junction bases left unmatched: 7. CDR3 DNA: TGTGCCAGCAGCTCCGTTACTAGCGGGGGGCGAAACATTCAGTACTTC. The encoded protein is CASSSVTSGGRNIQYF. Together with reference TRBV7-8 and TRBJ2-4, the CDR3 gives the full variable domain: GAGVSQSPRYKVAKRGQDVALRCDPISGHVSLFWYQQALGQGPEFLTYFQNEAQLDKSGLPSDRFFAERPEGSVSTLKIQRTQQEDSAVYLCASSSVTSGGRNIQYFGAGTRLSVL.

This clone was detected once. The chain uses TRBV11-2 and TRBJ2-3, with 9 positions matching TRBD1. This CDR3 spans 13 amino acids. Germline V gene lookup returns CDR1 SGHAT and CDR2 FQNNGV. J gave up 3 bases and V 7 bases, and 2 bases lay outside the gene matches. The CDR3 here is CASNGQGTDTQYF. The CDR3 coding sequence is TGTGCCAGCAACGGACAGGGGACAGATACGCAGTATTTT.

V usage is TRBV28 and J usage is TRBJ1-4; 9 positions match TRBD1. CDR3 length equals 15 residues. Germline assignment: CDR1 MDHEN and CDR2 SYDVKM. V shed 6 bases, J shed 7 bases, and the junction held 9 bases outside the gene matches. For the CDR3, the DNA is TGTGCCAGCAGCAAAACAGGGGGCTTTTCTGAAAAACTGTTTTTT. It specifies CASSKTGGFSEKLFF. Based on the CDR3 plus reference TRBV28 and TRBJ1-4, the full variable domain is DVKVTQSSRYLVKRTGEKVFLECVQDMDHENMFWYRQDPGLGLRLIYFSYDVKMKEKGDIPEGYSVSREKKERFSLILESASTNQTSMYLCASSKTGGFSEKLFFGSGTQLSVL.

The rearrangement links TRBV18 to TRBJ1-5, with 7 positions matching TRBD1. CDR1 KGHSH and CDR2 LQKENI come from the germline V gene. The ends lost 3 bases at V and 4 bases at J; junction bases unmatched: 6. CDR3 length equals 15 residues. The CDR3 loop reads CASSPRDSRNQPQHF. DNA for the CDR3: TGTGCCAGCTCACCTCGGGACAGTCGAAATCAGCCCCAGCATTTT.

In DNA form, the CDR3 reads TGCGCCAGCAGCTTGCGGCCTAGCGGGGGGGATGAGACCCAGTACTTC. Its translation: CASSLRPSGGDETQYF. The gene calls are TRBV5-1 and TRBJ2-5; TRBD2 matches 12 bases. Germline V gives CDR1 SGHRS, CDR2 YFSETQ. The length of the CDR3 is 16 residues. V lost 1 base and J lost 5; bases outside the gene matches: 6. The variable domain in full, completed from reference TRBV5-1 and TRBJ2-5, reads KAGVTQTPRYLIKTRGQQVTLSCSPISGHRSVSWYQQTPGQGLQFLFEYFSETQRNKGNFPGRFSGRQFSNSRSEMNVSTLELGDSALYLCASSLRPSGGDETQYFGPGTRLLVL.

This clone was seen a few times. V usage is TRBV10-3 and J usage is TRBJ1-4; 9 bases line up with TRBD1. This CDR3 has 14 amino acids. With 6 bases clipped from V and 5 bases from J, the junction kept 4 bases outside the gene matches. Germline assignment: CDR1 ENHRY and CDR2 SYGVKD. The CDR3 reads CAISADRGNEKLFF. The DNA for the CDR3 is TGTGCCATCAGCGCGGACAGGGGAAATGAAAAACTGTTTTTT.

This clone was recorded only once. The J gene is TRBJ2-5, the V gene TRBV5-1, with D possibly TRBD1 on 5 matching bases. CDR1 is SGHRS and CDR2 is YFSETQ in the germline V gene. Trimming stripped 0 bases from V and 4 bases from J, with 7 bases between. The CDR3 loop spans 13 amino acids. The CDR3 is CASSLGGGETQYF. CDR3 sequence (DNA): TGCGCCAGCAGCTTGGGGGGCGGAGAGACCCAGTACTTC.

V is TRBV30 and J is TRBJ1-3; D is undetermined. CDR1 GTSNPN and CDR2 SVGIG come from the germline V gene (reference sequence). V was cut by 3 bases and J by 0 bases, with 15 bases left in between. The length of the CDR3 is 16 residues. Here the CDR3 DNA reads TGTGCCTGGAGCCATCCGGGAAGGGTCTCTGGAAACACCATATATTTT. Translated, it gives CAWSHPGRVSGNTIYF.

The CDR3 coding sequence is TGTGCCTGGGGACGCGGAGAGGGTCAGCCCCAGCATTTT. This codes for CAWGRGEGQPQHF. The chain combines TRBV30 with TRBJ1-5; unclear D gene. This CDR3 contains 13 residues. The ends were cut back, 5 bases at V and 6 bases at J, with 14 bases in the middle. CDR1 GTSNPN and CDR2 SVGIG come from the germline V gene (reference sequence).

The chain recombines TRBV7-9 with TRBJ1-2, with D maybe TRBD1 (5 bases). The CDR3 covers 15 residues. V lost 0 bases and J 4 bases, leaving 12 bases between the germline ends. The germline V gene has CDR1 SEHNR and CDR2 FQNEAQ (reference sequence). For the CDR3, the DNA is TGTGCCAGCAGCTTAGCGTGGCAGGGAGGCTATGGCTACACCTTC. It is translated as CASSLAWQGGYGYTF. Complete variable domain (other parts from reference TRBV7-9 and TRBJ1-2): DTGVSQNPRHKITKRGQNVTFRCDPISEHNRLYWYRQTLGQGPEFLTYFQNEAQLEKSRLLSDRFSAERPKGSFSTLEIQRTEQGDSAMYLCASSLAWQGGYGYTFGSGTRLTVV.

The chain carries TRBV11-3 and TRBJ1-1, with D maybe TRBD1 (6 bases). Germline lookup yields CDR1 SGHNT and CDR2 YENEEA. The V gene lost 6 bases and the J gene lost 1 base, with 9 bases spanning the gap. The CDR3 length is 13 residues. The CDR3 is CASRTDRNTEAFF. CDR3 in DNA: TGTGCCAGCAGGACGGACAGGAACACTGAAGCTTTCTTT.

The gene calls are TRBV10-3 and TRBJ1-4; TRBD1 aligns across 9 bases. V was pared by 3 bases and J by 6 bases, with 5 bases of the junction left unmatched. The V gene's germline CDR1 is ENHRY and CDR2 SYGVKD. CDR3 length equals 15 residues. CDR3 sequence reads: CAISDPDRGHEKLFF. The CDR3 bases are TGTGCCATCAGTGACCCGGACAGGGGCCATGAAAAACTGTTTTTT.

A note on this clone: The junction departs from the called germline gene at one end, perhaps through a read error. This same CDR3 is encoded by further DNA sequences in the sample. The chain couples TRBV6-1 to TRBJ2-7; perhaps TRBD1 as D (6 bases). CDR1 and CDR2 (germline): MNHNS, SASEGT. The CDR3 length is 15 residues. The CDR3 sequence is CASSDFGTNSYEQYF. The CDR3 coding sequence is TGTGCTAGCAGTGACTTCGGGACAAATTCCTACGAGCAGTACTTC.

The count of this clone is one. This chain links TRBV19 with TRBJ2-3; 13 nucleotides match TRBD2. Germline lookup yields CDR1 LNHDA and CDR2 SQIVND (reference sequence). Trimming removed 6 bases from V and 1 base from J; junction bases left unmatched: 4. This CDR3 comprises 16 residues. CDR3 nucleotide sequence: TGTGCCAGTAGCAGACTAGCGGGGGGAGGCACAGATACGCAGTATTTT. It encodes CASSRLAGGGTDTQYF.

The chain joins TRBV5-1 to TRBJ2-5; D unresolved. From germline, CDR1 is SGHRS and CDR2 YFSETQ. The CDR3 contains 14 residues. V was cut by 0 bases and J by 2 bases, with 8 bases left in between. DNA for the CDR3: TGCGCCAGCAGCTTGGCCGAGTGGCAAGAGACCCAGTACTTC. This translates into CASSLAEWQETQYF. Full variable domain (outside the CDR3, taken from reference TRBV5-1 and TRBJ2-5): KAGVTQTPRYLIKTRGQQVTLSCSPISGHRSVSWYQQTPGQGLQFLFEYFSETQRNKGNFPGRFSGRQFSNSRSEMNVSTLELGDSALYLCASSLAEWQETQYFGPGTRLLVL.

The gene calls are TRBV30 and TRBJ1-4; no reliable D call. V lost 1 base, J lost 6 bases, and 9 bases lay in between. Germline CDR1 reads GTSNPN; CDR2 reads SVGIG (reference sequence). The CDR3 consists of 13 residues. CDR3 sequence reads: CAWSGTSDEKLFF. The CDR3 region has the DNA TGTGCCTGGAGTGGCACGAGCGATGAAAAACTGTTTTTT.

J is TRBJ2-5 and V is TRBV25-1, with D hard to call. CDR3 length: 13 residues. The germline V gene encodes CDR1 MGHDK and CDR2 SYGVNS. Trimming took 0 bases from V and 2 from J, leaving 4 bases between them. CDR3 residues: CASSEYSQETQYF. In DNA form, the CDR3 reads TGTGCCAGCAGTGAATACAGTCAAGAGACCCAGTACTTC. The entire variable domain, with the rest obtained from reference TRBV25-1 and TRBJ2-5, is as follows: EADIYQTPRYLVIGTGKKITLECSQTMGHDKMYWYQQDPGMELHLIHYSYGVNSTEKGDLSSESTVSRIRTEHFPLTLESARPSHTSQYLCASSEYSQETQYFGPGTRLLVL.